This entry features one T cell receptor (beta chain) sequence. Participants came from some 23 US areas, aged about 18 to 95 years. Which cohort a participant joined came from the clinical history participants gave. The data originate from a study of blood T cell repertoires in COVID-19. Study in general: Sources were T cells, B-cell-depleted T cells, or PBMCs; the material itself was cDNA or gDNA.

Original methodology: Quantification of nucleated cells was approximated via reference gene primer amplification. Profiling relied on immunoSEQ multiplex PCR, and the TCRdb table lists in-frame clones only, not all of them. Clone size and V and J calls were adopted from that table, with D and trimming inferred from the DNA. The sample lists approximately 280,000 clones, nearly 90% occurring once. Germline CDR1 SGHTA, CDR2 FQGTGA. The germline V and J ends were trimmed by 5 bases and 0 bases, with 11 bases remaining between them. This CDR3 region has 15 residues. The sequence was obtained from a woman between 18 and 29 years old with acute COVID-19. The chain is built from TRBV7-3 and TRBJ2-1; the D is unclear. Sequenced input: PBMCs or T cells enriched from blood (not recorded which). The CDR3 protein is CASSPATSSYNEQFF. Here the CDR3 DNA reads TGTGCCAGCAGCCCAGCGACGAGCTCCTACAATGAGCAGTTCTTC.